This T cell receptor beta chain was recovered during a study of T cell responses to AZD1222 COVID-19 vaccine. TCRdb keeps only in-frame clones here, not all; method: immunoSEQ multiplex PCR. The data hold about 61,000 clones, with around 81% observed a single time. This clone turned up a few times. Looked up from germline, CDR1 is MNHEY and CDR2 is SVGAGI. The junction had 14 bases not matched to a gene; V was cut back by 3 bases and J by 7 bases. The CDR3 covers 16 residues. Researchers grouped second doses given at about 4 or about 12 weeks into one pool. Sequencing was performed on peripheral blood, taken 28 days after the second AZD1222 dose. This sequence joins TRBV6-5 and TRBJ1-2; 7 positions match TRBD1. The clonotype comes from an adult who received the AZD1222 COVID-19 vaccine. DNA of the CDR3: TGTGCCAGCAGTTATCAGGGGGGAGGGGGTGGCTTTGGCTACACCTTC. It specifies CASSYQGGGGGFGYTF.